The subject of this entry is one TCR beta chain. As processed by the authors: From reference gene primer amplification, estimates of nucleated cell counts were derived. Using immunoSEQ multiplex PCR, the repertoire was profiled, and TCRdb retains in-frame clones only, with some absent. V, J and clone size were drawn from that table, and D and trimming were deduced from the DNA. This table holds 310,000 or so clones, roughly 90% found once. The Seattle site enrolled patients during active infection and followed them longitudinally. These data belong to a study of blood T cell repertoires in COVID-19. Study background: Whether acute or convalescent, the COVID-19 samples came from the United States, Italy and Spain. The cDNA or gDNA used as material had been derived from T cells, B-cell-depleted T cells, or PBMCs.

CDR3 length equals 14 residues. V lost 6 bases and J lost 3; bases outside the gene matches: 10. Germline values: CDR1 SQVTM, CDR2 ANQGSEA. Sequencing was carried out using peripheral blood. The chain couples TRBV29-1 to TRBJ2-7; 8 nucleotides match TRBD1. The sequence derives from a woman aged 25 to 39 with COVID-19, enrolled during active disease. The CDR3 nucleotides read TGCAGCGTAGATGACAGGGGTTGGCACTACGAGCAGTACTTC. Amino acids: CSVDDRGWHYEQYF.